The entry that follows covers one T cell receptor (beta chain) sequence. This sample was taken from a study of shared T cell receptors in the human thymus. Assay: immunoSEQ multiplex PCR; the TCRdb copy retains only in-frame clones and omits some. The repertoire holds hundreds of thousands of clones, with 80% to 90% as singletons. Trimming shortened V by 5 bases and J by 0 bases, and 9 bases separated the two germline ends. Germline lookup yields CDR1 LNHNV and CDR2 YYDKDF (reference sequence). CDR3 length: 14 residues. This sample also belongs to another study, concerning human thymus T cells. That source reports: Donors were healthy Finnish infants having corrective surgery for congenital heart defects. The study used thymus tissue resected during corrective heart surgery. Related research has reported that thymic repertoires overlap highly among unrelated individuals.

This clonotype was obtained from a boy under two years old with a congenital heart defect. The sample taken for sequencing was thymocytes. J is TRBJ2-3 and V is TRBV15; D not resolved. The CDR3 sequence is CATSVQVSTDTQYF. In DNA form, the CDR3 reads TGTGCCACCAGCGTTCAGGTTAGCACAGATACGCAGTATTTT.